Below, 11 T cell receptor beta chains from the same sample are listed, as sequenced in a study of T-cell memory formation after mild COVID-19. TCRdb fed the 5' RACE reads into MiXCR, producing one record per CDR3 protein. This sample has about 190,000 distinct CDR3 sequences, with 27% found just once. Sequencing was carried out using PBMCs or a T cell subset sorted from them (not recorded which). The origin of the receptors is an adult woman who had mild COVID-19 (a few samples of this study predate the infection). Cell type and time point are not known.

The rearrangement uses TRBV7-9 and TRBJ1-1; D is uncertain. The V end lost 7 bases, the J end lost 5 bases, and 17 bases lay between the germline ends. The germline gives CDR1 SEHNR, CDR2 FQNEAQ (reference sequence). This CDR3 has 14 residues. The DNA of the CDR3 is TGTGCCAGCACCACAATGCCCTTGGGAACTGAAGCTTTCTTT. Amino acids: CASTTMPLGTEAFF.

This clonotype appeared a few times. The chain employs TRBV27 and TRBJ2-7; D not resolved. The CDR3 runs to 14 residues. Trimming took off 3 bases at V and 2 bases at J, with 11 bases between the two ends. Germline-derived CDR1 and CDR2 are MNHEY and SMNVEV (reference sequence). CDR3: CASSFGPDTYEQYF. The CDR3 DNA is TGTGCCAGCAGTTTCGGGCCTGATACCTACGAGCAGTACTTC.

V gene TRBV7-6 combines with J gene TRBJ1-1, with D uncertain. CDR1 is SGHVS and CDR2 is FNYEAQ in the germline V gene. The CDR3 runs 16 residues. V lost 5 bases, J lost 0 bases, and 16 bases lay in between. The chain's CDR3 is CASSPRRQKMNTEAFF. CDR3 nucleotides: TGTGCCAGCAGCCCCAGGCGGCAGAAGATGAACACTGAAGCTTTCTTT.

The chain uses TRBV3-1 and TRBJ1-5; D may be TRBD1 (5 bases). Germline V gene data show CDR1 as LGHDT and CDR2 as YNNKEL (reference sequence). The CDR3 has 13 residues. With 4 bases removed from V and 5 bases from J, the gap between germline ends came to 9 bases. The CDR3 loop reads CASSRGAHQPQHF. The CDR3, as DNA: TGTGCCAGCAGCCGAGGGGCCCATCAGCCCCAGCATTTT.

This clonotype was seen more than once but under ten times. J is TRBJ2-1 and V is TRBV4-2; a possible D gene is TRBD2 (5 bases). Per germline, CDR1 LGHNA and CDR2 YNFKEQ. The V end lost 1 base, the J end lost 7 bases, and 14 bases lay between the germline ends. The CDR3 is 15 residues long. The CDR3 sequence: CASSQVWARRNEQFF. For the CDR3, the DNA is TGTGCCAGCAGCCAAGTCTGGGCGCGGAGGAATGAGCAGTTCTTC.

The J gene is TRBJ1-1, the V gene TRBV6-1; D might be TRBD1 (6 bases). This CDR3 has 13 residues. CDR1 and CDR2 from the germline V gene are MNHNS and SASEGT. Trimming cost V 0 bases and J 8 bases, with 10 bases left between them. The CDR3 region has the DNA TGTGCCAGCAGTGAAGCAGCACAGGGAGAAGCTTTCTTT. Protein sequence: CASSEAAQGEAFF.

This clonotype was seen a handful of times. The rearrangement uses TRBV29-1 and TRBJ1-1; 7 nucleotides line up with TRBD1. This CDR3 region has 13 residues. Germline V gives CDR1 SQVTM, CDR2 ANQGSEA. After removal of 7 bases from V and 2 bases from J, the junction contained 7 bases not matched to a gene. The CDR3 DNA follows: TGCAGCGCCCGGGGGACAGCTAACACTGAAGCTTTCTTT. Amino acids: CSARGTANTEAFF. The complete variable domain, with remaining parts taken from reference TRBV29-1 and TRBJ1-1, reads SAVISQKPSRDICQRGTSLTIQCQVDSQVTMMFWYRQQPGQSLTLIATANQGSEATYESGFVIDKFPISRPNLTFSTLTVSNMSPEDSSIYLCSARGTANTEAFFGQGTRLTVV.

This clonotype was found once. The chain is built from TRBV30 and TRBJ1-1, with 8 bases identical to TRBD1. V lost 6 bases and J lost 6; bases outside the gene matches: 9. Germline loops: CDR1 GTSNPN, CDR2 SVGIG (reference sequence). The CDR3 covers 13 residues. CDR3 sequence reads: CACLRTGRPEAFF. DNA for the CDR3: TGTGCCTGCCTCAGGACAGGGAGGCCTGAAGCTTTCTTT.

The V and J genes are TRBV29-1 and TRBJ1-1; 8 bases match TRBD1. This CDR3 is built from 14 residues. Germline values: CDR1 SQVTM, CDR2 ANQGSEA. J gave up 1 base and V 7 bases, and 8 bases lay outside the gene matches. The CDR3 bases are TGCAGCGCCGACAGGGGAAAAAGGAACACTGAAGCTTTCTTT. Translated: CSADRGKRNTEAFF.

This clonotype was seen more than once but under ten times. The chain joins TRBV6-1 to TRBJ2-1; D not certain. V was pared by 10 bases and J by 4 bases, with 20 bases between. From germline, CDR1 is MNHNS and CDR2 SASEGT. This CDR3 contains 15 residues. CDR3 in amino acids: CATELPAPRYNEQFF. CDR3 DNA sequence: TGTGCCACCGAACTACCGGCGCCCCGTTACAATGAGCAGTTCTTC.

This clonotype was picked up a small number of times. The V and J genes are TRBV12-3 or TRBV12-4 and TRBJ2-1; TRBD1 agrees at 9 bases. After removal of 5 bases from V and 12 bases from J, the junction contained 5 bases not matched to a gene. The CDR3 has 12 amino acids. In nucleotides, the CDR3 is TGTGCCAGCAGTGCGACAGGGGGTTGGCAGTTCTTC. Amino acids: CASSATGGWQFF.